These T cell receptor beta chains were read from a single sample in a study of Ad26.COV2.S vaccination and SARS-CoV-2 variants. TCRdb's copy holds only in-frame clones and misses some; the assay was immunoSEQ multiplex PCR. The sample yields about 430,000 clones, more than 80% seen once. The source was peripheral blood, collected in a trial of Ad26.COV2.S vaccine versus placebo. The source of these receptors is a person between 18 and 65 years old who received the Ad26.COV2.S COVID-19 vaccine or a placebo. Each CDR3 is given with its conserved first and last residue. The D gene is left open where the match is weak. Clone size is stated in some rows and not others, as once, few, many or a class when expanded.

V	size	J	length	D	DNA	CDR3
TRBV9	once	TRBJ2-1	18	TRBD2	TGTGCCAGCAGCGTAAGCCCTTACAGCGGGAGTTCTTACAATGAGCAGTTCTTC	CASSVSPYSGSSYNEQFF
TRBV12-3/TRBV12-4	-	TRBJ2-7	12	-	TGTGCCAGCAGTTTTTCTGGCTACGAGCAGTACTTC	CASSFSGYEQYF
TRBV9	-	TRBJ2-1	16	-	TGTGCCAGCAGCGCCTATAGCGCCAGCTCCTACAATGAGCAGTTCTTC	CASSAYSASSYNEQFF
TRBV28	-	TRBJ1-2	13	-	TGTGCCAGCAGCCCGGATGACAACTATGGCTACACCTTC	CASSPDDNYGYTF
TRBV7-9	few	TRBJ2-1	15	TRBD2	TGTGCCAGCAGCCCGCGGGGGGTCTCCTACAATGAGCAGTTCTTC	CASSPRGVSYNEQFF
TRBV7-9	-	TRBJ2-7	14	TRBD1	TGTGCCAGCAGCTCGGGACAGGCTTTCTACGAGCAGTACTTC	CASSSGQAFYEQYF
TRBV3-1/TRBV3-2	-	TRBJ2-7	15	-	TGTGCCAGCAGCCAAGATTCGGGGACGGGCTACGAGCAGTACTTC	CASSQDSGTGYEQYF
TRBV19	-	TRBJ1-5	14	-	TGTGCCAGTAGTATCGGACAGCAAAATCAGCCCCAGCATTTT	CASSIGQQNQPQHF
TRBV7-2	-	TRBJ2-7	15	-	TGTGCCAGCAGCTATCCCGGGCCCCGCGGCCACGAGCAGTACTTC	CASSYPGPRGHEQYF
TRBV19	-	TRBJ2-1	14	-	TGTGCCAGTAGCGGAGGGAGCTCCTACAATGAGCAGTTCTTC	CASSGGSSYNEQFF
TRBV19	-	TRBJ2-1	15	-	TGTGCCAGTAGTGATTGGACCAGTTCGTACAATGAGCAGTTCTTC	CASSDWTSSYNEQFF
TRBV7-9	-	TRBJ1-2	15	-	TGTGCCAGCGAACACCCGACGACAGTCAACTATGGCTACACCTTC	CASEHPTTVNYGYTF
TRBV9	-	TRBJ1-1	15	TRBD1	TGTGCCAGCAGCGAGAGCCGGGACAGGATCACTGAAGCTTTCTTT	CASSESRDRITEAFF
TRBV30	-	TRBJ1-5	15	-	TGTGCCTGGAGTCTCCTCGGACAAGCGGGTCAGCCCCAGCATTTT	CAWSLLGQAGQPQHF
TRBV5-1	once	TRBJ1-4	14	TRBD1	TGCGCCAGCAGCGAGGACAGGGGAAATGAAAAACTGTTTTTT	CASSEDRGNEKLFF
TRBV4-1	-	TRBJ2-7	15	-	TGCGCCAGCAGCCAAGATCCTGCGGTGACCTACGAGCAGTACTTC	CASSQDPAVTYEQYF
TRBV5-1	-	TRBJ2-4	13	-	TGCGCCAGCAGCCCCGAGAGGGCGGACATTCAGTACTTC	CASSPERADIQYF
TRBV6-4	-	TRBJ1-4	13	-	TGTGCCAGCAGTGCCGGACCTAGCGAAAAACTGTTTTTT	CASSAGPSEKLFF
TRBV2	few	TRBJ2-7	17	TRBD2	TGTGCCAGCAGTGCGAGAGTTAGTCTTAGGGCGGGAGGCGAGCAGTACTTC	CASSARVSLRAGGEQYF
TRBV27	few	TRBJ1-4	13	-	TGTGCCAGCAGTAGGAGGGAGGATGAAAAACTGTTTTTT	CASSRREDEKLFF